This T cell receptor (beta chain) was found in a study of T cells after yellow fever vaccination. Germline lookup yields CDR1 SQVTM and CDR2 ANQGSEA. V was cut by 5 bases and J by 3 bases, with 14 bases left in between. The CDR3 has 13 amino acids. TCRdb used MiXCR to reprocess the 5' RACE reads, holding one entry per CDR3 protein. The data hold some 500,000 distinct CDR3 sequences, with 13% observed a single time. This TCR was recovered from a man under 40 who received the YFV17D yellow fever vaccine. The starting material was PBMCs, obtained on the day of the yellow fever booster vaccination. This sequence joins TRBV29-1 and TRBJ2-7; TRBD1 might be the D (7 bases). The DNA of the CDR3 is TGCAGCGTTAGGAGGGACAGCATCTACGAGCAGTACTTC. It is translated as CSVRRDSIYEQYF.